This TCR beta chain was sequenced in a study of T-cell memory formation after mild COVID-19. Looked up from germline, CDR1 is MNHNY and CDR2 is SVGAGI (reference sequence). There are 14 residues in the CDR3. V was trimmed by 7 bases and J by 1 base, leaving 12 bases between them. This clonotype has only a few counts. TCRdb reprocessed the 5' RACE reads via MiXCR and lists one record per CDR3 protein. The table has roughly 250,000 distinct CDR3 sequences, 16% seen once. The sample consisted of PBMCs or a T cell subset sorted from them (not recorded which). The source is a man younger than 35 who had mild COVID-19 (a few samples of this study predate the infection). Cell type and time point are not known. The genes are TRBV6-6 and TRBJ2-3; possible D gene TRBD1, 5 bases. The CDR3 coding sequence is TGTGCCAGCATCAGGGCCGGAGGCACAGATACGCAGTATTTT. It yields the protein CASIRAGGTDTQYF.